These T cell receptor beta chains were read from a single sample in a study of early T cells in non-severe SARS-CoV-2 infection. TCRdb redid the calling of the 5' RACE reads with MiXCR, one entry per CDR3 protein. This sample has nearly 30,000 distinct CDR3 sequences, with roughly 5.1% found just once. Sequenced: whole blood. These receptors were obtained from an adult who was a healthcare worker with PCR-confirmed SARS-CoV-2 infection or an uninfected control (not recorded which). Each CDR3 is given without its conserved first and last residue. Fields, in order: CDR3 length, V gene, CDR3 protein.

CDR3 length: 12; V gene: TRBV10-3; CDR3 protein: AISEYADSALPY
CDR3 length: 12; V gene: TRBV5-1; CDR3 protein: ASSWSRGVTEAF
CDR3 length: 12; V gene: TRBV28; CDR3 protein: ASSLTGVRDTQY
CDR3 length: 14; V gene: TRBV7-9; CDR3 protein: ASSPGDKYGGSPLH
CDR3 length: 13; V gene: TRBV30; CDR3 protein: AWSVAASSNQPQH
CDR3 length: 15; V gene: TRBV4-1; CDR3 protein: ASSQTLAGGSIDTQY
CDR3 length: 13; V gene: TRBV18; CDR3 protein: ASSPTPGRQETQY
CDR3 length: 11; V gene: TRBV28; CDR3 protein: ASMGQGTGKLF
CDR3 length: 14; V gene: TRBV12-3/TRBV12-4; CDR3 protein: ASSLRDTGSGNTIY
CDR3 length: 13; V gene: TRBV7-6; CDR3 protein: ASSLGLEPSNEQF
CDR3 length: 14; V gene: TRBV10-3; CDR3 protein: AISDSLAGRGETQY
CDR3 length: 13; V gene: TRBV3-1; CDR3 protein: ASSLGPLKAYEQY
CDR3 length: 11; V gene: TRBV5-1; CDR3 protein: ASPGGEVLSQY
CDR3 length: 13; V gene: TRBV18; CDR3 protein: ASSPLGQVAYEQY
CDR3 length: 12; V gene: TRBV20-1; CDR3 protein: SASQGTGAYEQY
CDR3 length: 9; V gene: TRBV6-1; CDR3 protein: ASREQIEAF
CDR3 length: 13; V gene: TRBV18; CDR3 protein: ASSPTGTGNYGYT
CDR3 length: 16; V gene: TRBV11-2; CDR3 protein: ASSFGQGSYSGANVLT
CDR3 length: 11; V gene: TRBV29-1; CDR3 protein: SVEASPGETQY
CDR3 length: 15; V gene: TRBV20-1; CDR3 protein: SARNPGPEGGHEKLF
CDR3 length: 14; V gene: TRBV6-2/TRBV6-3; CDR3 protein: ASSTHGGRLGNIQY
CDR3 length: 14; V gene: TRBV7-2; CDR3 protein: ASSPRDSSRGTEAF
CDR3 length: 13; V gene: TRBV20-1; CDR3 protein: SAASRGRGSYEQY
CDR3 length: 13; V gene: TRBV5-1; CDR3 protein: ASSLRDRVTYEQY
CDR3 length: 10; V gene: TRBV20-1; CDR3 protein: SAPVAQETQY
CDR3 length: 14; V gene: TRBV7-2; CDR3 protein: ASSSSPGTYEGGQF
CDR3 length: 13; V gene: TRBV6-5; CDR3 protein: ASSYSIPRFDTQY
CDR3 length: 12; V gene: TRBV20-1; CDR3 protein: SAHGTVDTYEQY
CDR3 length: 11; V gene: TRBV6-1; CDR3 protein: ASSEAWYSPLH
CDR3 length: 12; V gene: TRBV13; CDR3 protein: ASSSGLAGLEQY
CDR3 length: 12; V gene: TRBV6-6; CDR3 protein: ASSYRGYNSPLH
CDR3 length: 16; V gene: TRBV7-6; CDR3 protein: ASSRLRVQQAGANVLT
CDR3 length: 16; V gene: TRBV29-1; CDR3 protein: SVEIMDRGTAGNQPQH
CDR3 length: 12; V gene: TRBV19; CDR3 protein: ASSIVQDNQPQH
CDR3 length: 14; V gene: TRBV12-3/TRBV12-4; CDR3 protein: ASSLLPPGQSQTQY
CDR3 length: 13; V gene: TRBV19; CDR3 protein: ASSIPGQGTQPQH
CDR3 length: 13; V gene: TRBV19; CDR3 protein: ASSINGQGRETQY
CDR3 length: 13; V gene: TRBV10-3; CDR3 protein: AISTTGSLADTQY
CDR3 length: 14; V gene: TRBV18; CDR3 protein: ASSRQGNTYNSPLH
CDR3 length: 13; V gene: TRBV28; CDR3 protein: ASSLLGSSNQPQH